This T cell receptor beta chain was identified during a study of cytomegalovirus exposure and HLA in healthy donors. Overall study results and limits: Rare sequences made up most TCRs, while some public TCRs were found in many donors. Reports showed the classifier diagnosing cytomegalovirus status with high specificity and sensitivity.

The PCR used 60 Vbeta and 13 Jbeta primers. Here immunoSEQ multiplex PCR was the method, and the copy in TCRdb shows in-frame clones only, minus some. The sample includes approximately 120,000 clones, about four fifths of them seen just once. To note about this clone: Its antigen is not identified.

Germline V CDR1 and CDR2: MDHEN, SYDVKM. The V and J ends lost 6 bases and 4 bases, in that order; junction bases with no gene match: 15. The CDR3 sequence is 18 residues long. Donors showed nominal health when sampled, although they likely had unrecorded immune exposures. This sequence originates from a woman aged 50 to 60 in good health and CMV-seropositive. The J gene is TRBJ2-2, the V gene TRBV28, with 9 bases fitting TRBD1. The sample consisted of PBMCs. CDR3 nucleotides: TGTGCCAGCAGAGGCCCCCCTCGGGACAGGGATGCCACCGGGGAGCTGTTTTTT. As protein: CASRGPPRDRDATGELFF.